This T cell receptor beta chain emerged from a study of blood T cell repertoires in COVID-19. Background on the study: From the United States, Italy and Spain came samples of acute and convalescent COVID-19. PBMCs, B-cell-depleted T cells, or T cells provided the cDNA or gDNA that made up the material.

In the authors' methods: Estimates of nucleated cell counts were drawn from the amplification of reference gene primers. Assay: immunoSEQ multiplex PCR; the TCRdb copy retains only in-frame clones and omits some. The V and J calls and clone size were taken over from that table, and D and trimming were inferred from the DNA. The sample contains under 300,000 clones, roughly four fifths of which appear only once. The CDR3 sequence is 11 residues long. The germline V gene has CDR1 GTSNPN and CDR2 SVGIG (reference sequence). V lost 3 bases to trimming and J lost 4 bases, with 7 bases between them. The receptor was derived from a woman aged 45-65 years who had recovered from COVID-19. Source material: peripheral blood. J is TRBJ2-7 and V is TRBV30, with D uncertain. CDR3 nucleotides: TGTGCCTGGAGCCGCGAATACGAGCAGTACTTC. Its protein is CAWSREYEQYF.